This TCR beta chain was sequenced for a study of graft-versus-host responses after intestinal transplantation. Findings of the study overall: Allografts of patients with graft-donor T cell macrochimerism showed high graft-versus-host to host-versus-graft clone ratios. Peak levels of circulating GvH clones tracked with early post-transplant HvG declines.

V shed 3 bases, J shed 2 bases, and the junction held 13 bases outside the gene matches. Per germline, CDR1 ENHRY and CDR2 SYGVKD. CDR3 length: 18 residues. A word on this clone: Its antigen remains unidentified.

This table comes from immunoSEQ multiplex PCR, and its TCRdb copy is limited to in-frame clones, with some not included. The repertoire holds approximately 110,000 clones, with 90% to 95% as singletons. The starting material was unstimulated CD8+ T cells sorted from spleen or lymph node cells, obtained before transplant. This chain links TRBV10-3 with TRBJ2-5, with 9 bases fitting TRBD2. The receptor was isolated from a human donor who was the organ donor for an intestinal transplant. CDR3 bases: TGTGCCATCAGTGATTGGGGGCTAGCGGGAAACCGGCAAGAGACCCAGTACTTC. Translating it yields CAISDWGLAGNRQETQYF.